The clone carrying this T cell receptor (beta chain) was counted ten times or more. Its antigen is unknown. The data belong to a study of human T cells and chemical hapten exposure. Across the whole study: Weekly diphenylcyclopropenone doses were given to patients' scalps across the approximately 25-week study.

Described time point: patch test 1, 2 weeks after DPC sensitization. Noted treatment: therapeutic diphenylcyclopropenone sensitization with weekly scalp DPC. Patients had alopecia, were aged 18 to 70, and were not pregnant. TCRdb used MiXCR to reprocess the RACE reads, holding one entry per CDR3 protein. The sample lists around 71,000 distinct CDR3 sequences, over 7.5% occurring once. Study-level results: Unchanged with DPC sensitization were TCRs above 1 in 1000 frequency.

The receptor's source is a middle-aged woman with alopecia areata. Some clones in this sample may be carry-over from other donors' samples. The sequencing used whole blood, collected in connection with sensitization to the hapten diphenylcyclopropenone (DPC).

This chain's CDR3 is CASSPLPLHSTGELFF. The DNA for the CDR3 is TGCGCCAGCAGCCCTCTCCCATTACATTCGACCGGGGAGCTGTTTTTT. The chain employs TRBV4-1 and TRBJ2-2, with D uncertain. The length of the CDR3 is 16 residues. Germline lookup yields CDR1 MGHRA and CDR2 YSYEKL. V lost 4 bases and J 5 bases, leaving 17 bases between the germline ends.